This is a list of T cell receptor beta chains from one sample in a study of T cell responses to AZD1222 COVID-19 vaccine. Only in-frame clones appear in the TCRdb table, and some are missing; sequencing was by immunoSEQ multiplex PCR. The data hold under 130,000 clones, with 90% to 95% observed a single time. The sample here was peripheral blood, taken on day 0 of AZD1222 vaccination. These receptors were collected from an adult in good health. The CDR3 runs from the conserved cysteine through the conserved F or W. A D gene is named only where the DNA matches it firmly. Size is stated for part of the rows, as once, few or many counts, or as a class when the clone is expanded.

. . TRBJ1-2 TRBV2 CASRDGYGYTF TGTGCCAGCAGGGACGGCTATGGCTACACCTTC
once . TRBJ1-2 TRBV16 CASSQDSYGYTF TGTGCCAGCAGCCAAGACAGCTATGGCTACACCTTC
. TRBD1 TRBJ1-4 TRBV5-4 CASSLWDSREKLFF TGTGCCAGCAGCTTGTGGGACAGCAGGGAAAAACTGTTTTTT
. . TRBJ1-2 TRBV19 CASSIPMGQGYGYTF TGTGCCAGTAGTATTCCCATGGGCCAAGGCTATGGCTACACCTTC
few . TRBJ2-1 TRBV9 CASSQKGDPAYNEQFF TGTGCCAGCAGCCAGAAAGGGGACCCAGCCTACAATGAGCAGTTCTTC
. TRBD1 TRBJ1-5 TRBV18 CASSPGRGHINQPQHF TGTGCCAGCTCACCAGGCAGGGGGCACATCAATCAGCCCCAGCATTTT
. . TRBJ2-7 TRBV2 CASSALGGGSYEQYF TGTGCCAGCAGTGCATTAGGGGGGGGGAGCTACGAGCAGTACTTC
. . TRBJ1-6 TRBV18 CASSPRGGSTDSPLHF TGTGCCAGCTCACCAAGGGGGGGGTCCACTGATTCACCCCTCCACTTT
. . TRBJ1-1 TRBV11-2 CASRPNLGVNTEAFF TGTGCCAGCAGACCGAACCTAGGGGTGAACACTGAAGCTTTCTTT
. TRBD1 TRBJ1-1 TRBV19 CASSLAGTDIEAFF TGTGCCAGTAGTCTAGCCGGGACAGATATTGAAGCTTTCTTT
once . TRBJ1-6 TRBV19 CASSAYRERHSPLHF TGTGCCAGTAGTGCGTACCGGGAGAGGCATTCACCCCTCCACTTT
few TRBD2 TRBJ2-5 TRBV6-4 CASSDTAGAGETQYF TGTGCCAGCAGTGATACAGCGGGGGCAGGGGAGACCCAGTACTTC
. . TRBJ2-7 TRBV27 CASSLGTYYEQYF TGTGCCAGCAGTTTAGGCACATACTACGAGCAGTACTTC
. TRBD1 TRBJ1-1 TRBV4-3 CASSPTGANTEAFF TGCGCCAGCAGCCCGACAGGGGCGAACACTGAAGCTTTCTTT
. . TRBJ1-4 TRBV29-1 CSVEWGAATNEKLFF TGCAGCGTTGAATGGGGCGCTGCAACTAATGAAAAACTGTTTTTT
. . TRBJ2-1 TRBV19 CASSIPQGRRNEQFF TGTGCCAGTAGTATCCCACAGGGCCGGAGAAATGAGCAGTTCTTC
. . TRBJ1-2 TRBV25-1 CASSETQAYYGYTF TGTGCCAGCAGTGAAACCCAGGCCTACTATGGCTACACCTTC
. TRBD2 TRBJ2-3 TRBV19 CASSPATGGYFTDTQYF TGTGCCAGTAGTCCCGCCACGGGGGGTTATTTCACAGATACGCAGTATTTT